One sample yielded the 21 T cell receptor beta chains listed below, sequenced in a study of cytomegalovirus exposure and HLA in healthy donors. It was with 60 Vbeta and 13 Jbeta primers that the PCR ran. TCRdb's table, derived via immunoSEQ multiplex PCR, lists solely in-frame clones and lacks some. The table shows 90,000 to 150,000 clones, with over 75% occurring only once. The material sequenced was PBMCs. These receptors all come from a woman under 30 in good health and CMV-seronegative.

J is TRBJ1-1 and V is TRBV5-8; D is possibly TRBD1 (6 bases). The germline CDR1 and CDR2 sequences are SGHTS and YDEGEE. The CDR3 runs to 14 residues. Trimming removed 6 bases at V and 5 bases at J, with 17 bases between. This chain's CDR3 is CASTERPGHTEAFF. In DNA form, the CDR3 reads TGTGCCAGCACCGAAAGACCGGGACATACTGAAGCTTTCTTT.

The J gene is TRBJ1-3, the V gene TRBV2, with D maybe TRBD1 (5 bases). Germline V gives CDR1 SNHLY, CDR2 FYNNEI. This CDR3 region has 16 residues. Trimming took 3 bases from V and 0 from J, leaving 12 bases between them. The CDR3 region is CASSDKGRVSGNTIYF. The CDR3 region has the DNA TGTGCCAGCAGTGATAAGGGCAGGGTCTCTGGAAACACCATATATTTT.

This sequence joins TRBV10-3 and TRBJ1-5; 8 nucleotides agree with TRBD1. The CDR3 sequence is 15 residues long. Unmatched junction bases numbered 10, after V lost 10 bases and J lost 2 bases. Germline V gives CDR1 ENHRY, CDR2 SYGVKD. CDR3 loop: CATRTGSDGNQPQHF. CDR3 sequence (DNA): TGTGCCACCCGGACAGGGAGCGATGGCAATCAGCCCCAGCATTTT.

This chain joins TRBV12-5 and TRBJ2-5, with D maybe TRBD1 (6 bases). Trimming cost V 3 bases and J 5 bases, with 13 bases left between them. In germline, CDR1 is LGHNT, CDR2 FRNRAP. There are 14 residues in the CDR3. The CDR3 bases are TGTGCTAGTGGTTTTGGGGGCTTGGAGGAGACCCAGTACTTC. Protein product: CASGFGGLEETQYF.

This clone was counted a few times. For the CDR3, the DNA is TGTGCCAGCAGCTTAGGTACAGCCCCCTACGAGCAGTACTTC. Translating it yields CASSLGTAPYEQYF. The chain carries TRBV7-9 and TRBJ2-7; D remains ambiguous. This CDR3 is 14 amino acids long. V shed 1 base and J shed 2 bases, with 9 bases lying between them. CDR1 SEHNR and CDR2 FQNEAQ come from the germline V gene (reference sequence).

V gene TRBV7-9 combines with J gene TRBJ2-5; no reliable D call. With 3 bases removed from V and 4 bases from J, the gap between germline ends came to 18 bases. CDR1 and CDR2 (germline): SEHNR, FQNEAQ (reference sequence). The CDR3 totals 16 residues. CDR3 sequence (DNA): TGTGCCAGCAGCTTCCCCTACGGAGTTGCTAGAGAGACCCAGTACTTC. The encoded protein is CASSFPYGVARETQYF.

The CDR3 region is CASRTFRNTIYF. CDR3 coding DNA: TGTGCCAGCAGAACTTTCCGAAACACCATATATTTT. The V call is TRBV28, the J call TRBJ1-3; unclear D gene. CDR1 is MDHEN, CDR2 SYDVKM, per germline. This CDR3 is 12 amino acids long. With 6 bases removed from V and 5 bases from J, the gap between germline ends came to 8 bases.

This chain links TRBV12-2 with TRBJ1-1; the tabulated D call, TRBD1, remains unverified against the DNA. TRBV12-2 is a pseudogene. The CDR3 totals 16 residues. CDR3 sequence (DNA): TGTGCAAGTCTAACAATCCGTAGGGGGCGGACAAAGGAAGCTTTCTTT. Its protein is CASLTIRRGRTKEAFF.

This clone occurred once. V and J are TRBV5-1 and TRBJ2-3, with 16 bases matching TRBD2. With 4 bases clipped from V and 3 bases from J, the junction kept 5 bases outside the gene matches. The germline V gene encodes CDR1 SGHRS and CDR2 YFSETQ. CDR3 length: 17 residues. This CDR3 is CASSLSGLAGGTDTQYF. The CDR3 DNA follows: TGCGCCAGCAGCCTATCGGGACTAGCGGGGGGGACAGATACGCAGTATTTT.

Comment on this clone: The sample holds other DNA sequences that translate to the same CDR3. This rearrangement joins TRBV6-1 to TRBJ1-6; no reliable D call. The CDR3 length is 13 residues. The germline CDR1 and CDR2 sequences are MNHNS and SASEGT. V was shortened by 7 bases and J by 4 bases, with 8 bases between the two germline ends. In DNA form, the CDR3 reads TGTGCCAGCATTCCGGGGTATAATTCACCCCTCCACTTT. Translating gives CASIPGYNSPLHF.

J is TRBJ2-1 and V is TRBV4-1; D perhaps matches TRBD1 (6 bases). V dropped 4 bases and J dropped 0 bases, with 13 bases sitting between them. The CDR3 extends over 16 amino acids. Germline V gene lookup returns CDR1 MGHRA and CDR2 YSYEKL. CDR3 sequence: CASSPGVLSSYNEQFF. The CDR3 region has the DNA TGCGCCAGCAGCCCAGGGGTACTTAGCTCCTACAATGAGCAGTTCTTC.

This rearrangement joins TRBV6-1 to TRBJ2-7; 7 bases are shared with TRBD1. CDR3 length: 18 residues. The V segment lost 1 base and the J segment 0 bases; nucleotides outside the gene matches: 12. Germline loops: CDR1 MNHNS, CDR2 SASEGT. The CDR3 region has the DNA TGTGCCAGCAGTGAAGGTTTCTACCGGGACAGTGTCTCCTACGAGCAGTACTTC. This encodes CASSEGFYRDSVSYEQYF.

The chain is built from TRBV19 and TRBJ1-2; perhaps TRBD1 as D (6 bases). Trimming left V 7 bases short and J 0 bases short, with 15 bases between. Germline-derived CDR1 and CDR2 are LNHDA and SQIVND (reference sequence). The CDR3 has 15 residues. This chain's CDR3 is CASTSQGLSNYGYTF. CDR3 bases: TGTGCCAGTACCTCCCAGGGGTTATCTAACTATGGCTACACCTTC.

This chain uses TRBV5-4 with TRBJ2-5; TRBD1 aligns across 7 bases. Germline V CDR1 and CDR2: SGHNT, YYREEE (reference sequence). V was pared by 6 bases and J by 5 bases, with 10 bases of the junction left unmatched. The CDR3 runs to 14 residues. This CDR3 is CASIPAGGGETQYF. CDR3 nucleotide sequence: TGTGCCAGCATCCCTGCAGGGGGTGGGGAGACCCAGTACTTC.

V and J are TRBV27 and TRBJ2-1, with a possible D match to TRBD2 (6 bases). The CDR3 runs to 15 residues. The V end lost 3 bases, the J end lost 3 bases, and 12 bases lay between the germline ends. The germline gives CDR1 MNHEY, CDR2 SMNVEV (reference sequence). CDR3 nucleotides: TGTGCCAGCAGTTTTCGCGGGGCCAACTACAATGAGCAGTTCTTC. Protein product: CASSFRGANYNEQFF.

V is TRBV4-1 and J is TRBJ1-5, with a tentative D call TRBD1 (5 bases). The germline gives CDR1 MGHRA, CDR2 YSYEKL. V lost 4 bases, J lost 2 bases, and 9 bases lay in between. CDR3 length: 14 amino acids. The CDR3 spells CASSPREGNQPQHF. Here the CDR3 DNA reads TGCGCCAGCAGCCCCAGGGAGGGCAATCAGCCCCAGCATTTT.

This clone was observed once. This chain links TRBV11-3 with TRBJ2-1; TRBD1 is a possible D gene (6 bases). V lost 4 bases and J 4 bases, leaving 8 bases between the germline ends. This CDR3 contains 13 residues. Germline CDR1 SGHNT, CDR2 YENEEA. The CDR3 DNA reads TGTGCCAGCAGCTACGGACAGTACAATGAGCAGTTCTTC. This gives the protein CASSYGQYNEQFF. The entire variable domain, with the rest obtained from reference TRBV11-3 and TRBJ2-1, is as follows: EAGVVQSPRYKIIEKKQPVAFWCNPISGHNTLYWYLQNLGQGPELLIRYENEEAVDDSQLPKDRFSAERLKGVDSTLKIQPAELGDSAVYLCASSYGQYNEQFFGPGTRLTVL.

The chain couples TRBV6-1 to TRBJ1-3; a weak D match, TRBD1 (5 bases). Germline assignment: CDR1 MNHNS and CDR2 SASEGT. The V gene lost 7 bases and the J gene lost 2 bases, with 15 bases spanning the gap. The CDR3 consists of 15 residues. The CDR3 reads CASKDVRVAGNTIYF. The CDR3 region has the DNA TGTGCCAGCAAAGACGTCAGGGTCGCTGGAAACACCATATATTTT.

The chain links TRBV5-4 to TRBJ1-2; 9 nucleotides agree with TRBD1. This CDR3 has 14 amino acids. V lost 3 bases, J lost 5 bases, and 5 bases stayed unmatched. From germline, CDR1 is SGHNT and CDR2 YYREEE (reference sequence). The CDR3 DNA follows: TGTGCCAGCAGCTGGGGACAGGGAGGATATGGCTACACCTTC. It encodes CASSWGQGGYGYTF.

This chain connects TRBV7-8 to TRBJ2-7; D is possibly TRBD2 (6 bases). Germline-derived CDR1 and CDR2 are SGHVS and FQNEAQ. The CDR3 consists of 13 residues. V was cut by 5 bases and J by 7 bases, with 15 bases left in between. The CDR3 reads CASSPRGNGEQYF. CDR3 DNA: TGTGCCAGCAGCCCCCGGGGGAACGGGGAGCAGTACTTC.

The CDR3 coding sequence is TGTGCCAGCAGCACCTCCTACAGGGGGCACTATGGCTACACCTTC. This translates into CASSTSYRGHYGYTF. The rearrangement joins TRBV7-9 to TRBJ1-2; 9 bases are a match to TRBD1. The V and J ends lost 5 bases and 3 bases, in that order; junction bases with no gene match: 7. The CDR3 runs 15 residues. Germline-derived CDR1 and CDR2 are SEHNR and FQNEAQ (reference sequence).